The entry that follows covers one T cell receptor (beta chain) sequence. It has no known antigen specificity. Base qualities were left out, and no much larger clone turns up one base away. For the CD8 naive samples, CD45RO-negative cells were positively selected for CCR7, yielding a CD45RA+CCR7+ population from which TemRA cells were excluded. The donors were healthy, HIV-negative adults who had no recently reported acute infections or vaccinations. Every donor was a Caucasian adult residing in Nashville, Tennessee, USA. Blood was obtained by leukapheresis, after which PBMCs were separated by Ficoll-Histopaque density gradient centrifugation and cryopreserved in liquid nitrogen vapor phase. Analytical flow cytometry was used to check the purity and quantity of each magnetically sorted T cell population. Genomic DNA was isolated from each sorted fraction and quantified by UV absorbance on a Nanodrop 2000c.

The data were obtained in a study of shared clonotypes between healthy human individuals (dated by TCRdb to 2020 to 2021). Background for the entire study: The cohort comprised a couple of women and a few men aged 18 to 49 years. Per donor, three plates each were used for CD4 naive and CD4 memory, two for CD8 naive, and one for CD8 memory. To estimate repertoire size and how much clonotype sharing occurs between individuals, the study deeply sequenced the blood TCR repertoires of about five healthy adults. Libraries were prepared and TCR repertoires were sequenced by different laboratories using diverse techniques, in order to increase sequencing depth and limit assay-specific biases. Leukapheresis yielded between about 0.94 and 10 billion PBMCs per donor.

The CDR3, cysteine through phenylalanine, is 14 amino acids long. Only the CDR3 region is kept as DNA, spanning 42 bases read in frame from base 1. The germline ends are 10 bases apart after V is trimmed by 4 bases and J by 1 base. From the germline V gene (reference sequence), CDR1 is MNHEY and CDR2 is SMNVEV. Using the deep immunoSEQ assay, TCR CDR3 regions were amplified from genomic DNA by multiplex PCR. For each cell subset, the extracted genomic DNA was distributed evenly across all wells of several immunoSEQ 96-well plates, and each plate served as one replicate. Each replicate PCR for sorted subsets received roughly 200 ng genomic DNA, equal to about 30,000 T cell genomes. Purified libraries were quantified with a Qubit 3.0 fluorometer, sized on a Bioanalyzer 2100, and re-quantified with the KAPA Library Quantification kit. A separate single-read 150-cycle Illumina NextSeq 550 flow cell was used to sequence each immunoSEQ 96-well plate. The paper's processing steps were these. Because the immunoSEQ output held only junctional sequences and lacked quality scores, the filtering could not match the filtering applied to full-length reads. To assign V/J genes and CDR3, sequences were annotated using PyIR, a Python wrapper for IgBLAST v1.9, with IMGT germline references. Reads were removed for weak V/J assignments (E-value above 1e-6), missing CDR3, stop codons, out-of-frame junctions, or ambiguous translated residues. V3J clonotypes were defined by identical inferred V gene, J gene, and CDR3 amino acid sequence. Percentage overlap between repertoires was computed as shared unique clonotypes divided by the size of the smaller repertoire. Richness of each repertoire was evaluated using RTK rarefaction, the Chao1 estimator, and Recon v2.1 estimates of unobserved clonotypes. Generation probabilities for all TCRbeta clonotypes obtained by the gDNA method from several donors were computed using OLGA. Drawn from immuneACCESS, this table holds only the in-frame rearrangements with V and J called that TCRdb kept. Clones are partly lost; checked studies trace under half to an unresolved V gene and leave the rest unexplained. The DNA gave D and trimming, while V, J and clone size come from that table. The sample table shows around 1,900,000 clones, and 90% to 95% are seen once. The ten largest clones capture about 1.7% of the sample.

Results the study describes overall, beyond this receptor: Based on pairwise subsampling, the degree of clonotype sharing among donors was expected to be affected by sequencing depth. Sampling was restricted to blood, and TCR repertoires in tissue are likely to differ from TCR repertoires in blood. Because the study included a small number of donors, the genetic and exposure-history diversity represented was limited. Rarefaction of sorted-subset datasets indicated incomplete sequencing despite the large sequencing depth. About 5% of naive CD4, 3.5% of naive CD8, around 2.3% of memory CD4, and approximately 0.39% of memory CD8 clonotypes were shared across several donors. Higher generation probabilities were observed for clonotypes shared by all four sorted-subset donors than for non-shared clonotypes. Naive subsets generally had larger estimated clonotype richness than memory subsets did.

The sequence was collected from a man aged 18 to 29 in good health. Some clones in this sample may be carry-over from other donors' samples. Sequencing was performed on naive CD8+ T cells from PBMCs. Taken with the paper, the label for cell subset or site translates to: CD45RA+CCR7+. The rearrangement joined TRBV27 to TRBJ1-1; no D gene is confidently identified. The CDR3 protein: CASSSYSKNTEAFF. The bases read TGTGCCAGCAGTTCATACAGCAAGAACACTGAAGCTTTCTTT.